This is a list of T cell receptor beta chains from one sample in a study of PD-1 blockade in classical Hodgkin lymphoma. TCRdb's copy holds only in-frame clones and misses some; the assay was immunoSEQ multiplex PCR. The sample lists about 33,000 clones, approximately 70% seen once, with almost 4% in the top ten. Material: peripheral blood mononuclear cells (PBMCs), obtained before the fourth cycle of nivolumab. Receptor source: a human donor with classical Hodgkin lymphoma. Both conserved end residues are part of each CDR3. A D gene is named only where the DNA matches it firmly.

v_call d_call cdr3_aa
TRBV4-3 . CASSQDSQVQGELFF
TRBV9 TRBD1 CASSVVQGNGYTF
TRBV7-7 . CASSLTRGDTQYF
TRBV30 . CAWSLWAGPGVNTEAFF
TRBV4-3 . CASSQSRLGTEAFF
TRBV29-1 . CSCPISRGEQFF
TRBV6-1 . CASSEVKGMGSYEQYF
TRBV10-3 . CAISESTGFGYTF
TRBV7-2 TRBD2 CASSLDLAGALLDTQYF
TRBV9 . CASSGTRIGYGYTF
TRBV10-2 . CASSESAAGNQPQHF
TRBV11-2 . CASSLGAISSYEQYF
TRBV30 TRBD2 CAWLLAGGNEQFF
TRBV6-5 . CASSKERGFNYGYTF
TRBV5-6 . CASSLLRGSETQYF
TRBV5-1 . CASSPKRQDQETQYF
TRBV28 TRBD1 CASSIPPGGLRYGYTF
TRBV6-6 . CASSYSEEINQPQHF
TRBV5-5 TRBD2 CASSFNDDAGASFLF
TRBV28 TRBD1 CASSANRDRVYEQYF
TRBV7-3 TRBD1 CASSLKGGEATEAFF
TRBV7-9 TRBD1 CASSLVSTGGAATEAFF
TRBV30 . CAWSRDFSDTQYF
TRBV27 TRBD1 CASSSLTGAGKLFF
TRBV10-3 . CARRPHGDTQYF
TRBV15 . CATSRDHTGELFF
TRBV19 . CATSHLQGLRHEQYF
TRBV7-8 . CASSLEGVVSYNEQFF
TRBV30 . CAWRGGHEQYF
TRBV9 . CASSANPAGTVTDTQYF
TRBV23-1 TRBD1 CASSQRGQTAFF
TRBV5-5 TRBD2 CATFTPTSGSLEQFF
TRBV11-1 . CASSLKGQTGYGYTF
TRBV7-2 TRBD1 CASSLFQGAVNTIYF
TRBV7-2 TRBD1 CASSSPTPGQGEKLFF